This is a list of T cell receptor beta chains from one sample in a study of brain T cells in children with intractable seizures. Using immunoSEQ multiplex PCR, the repertoire was profiled, and TCRdb retains in-frame clones only, with some absent. The table has about 80,000 clones, 91% seen once. The sequencing used peripheral blood, collected at surgery. Receptors originate from a girl between 2 and 10 years old with Rasmussen encephalitis and intractable seizures. The CDR3 runs from the conserved cysteine through the conserved F or W. Each record gives: J gene, clone size, V gene, CDR3 protein. Clone size, where shown, is once, few, many, or a class for clones that have expanded.

j_gene: TRBJ1-2; abundance: -; v_gene: TRBV29-1; CDR3aa: CSVGGNYGYTF
j_gene: TRBJ1-2; abundance: -; v_gene: TRBV19; CDR3aa: CASRVSGGDGYTF
j_gene: TRBJ1-1; abundance: -; v_gene: TRBV12-3/TRBV12-4; CDR3aa: CASERVVNTEAFF
j_gene: TRBJ2-1; abundance: -; v_gene: TRBV5-4; CDR3aa: CASSRDRGLEQFF
j_gene: TRBJ1-2; abundance: -; v_gene: TRBV6-5; CDR3aa: CASSYSPVLAAYGYTF
j_gene: TRBJ1-1; abundance: -; v_gene: TRBV29-1; CDR3aa: CSVGTGSAEGAFF
j_gene: TRBJ1-3; abundance: -; v_gene: TRBV18; CDR3aa: CASSWTSGNTIYF
j_gene: TRBJ1-2; abundance: -; v_gene: TRBV5-5; CDR3aa: CASGPTGYGYTF
j_gene: TRBJ2-3; abundance: -; v_gene: TRBV10-1; CDR3aa: CASSGPGVLAGGYTDTQYF
j_gene: TRBJ2-7; abundance: -; v_gene: TRBV11-3; CDR3aa: CASSSPGTGGEQYF
j_gene: TRBJ1-2; abundance: -; v_gene: TRBV7-2; CDR3aa: CASSLAQRGGYTF
j_gene: TRBJ2-7; abundance: -; v_gene: TRBV19; CDR3aa: CASSILGAYEQYF
j_gene: TRBJ1-6; abundance: -; v_gene: TRBV25-1; CDR3aa: CASSELSPNSPLHF
j_gene: TRBJ2-1; abundance: -; v_gene: TRBV24-1; CDR3aa: CATSDQSGRASDEQFF
j_gene: TRBJ2-3; abundance: once; v_gene: TRBV5-1; CDR3aa: CASSPYSGLAVSSTDTQYF
j_gene: TRBJ1-4; abundance: -; v_gene: TRBV19; CDR3aa: CASSHQGSNEKLFF
j_gene: TRBJ2-7; abundance: -; v_gene: TRBV30; CDR3aa: CAWNREGRYEQYF
j_gene: TRBJ1-3; abundance: few; v_gene: TRBV6-1; CDR3aa: CASQVGKGSGNTIYF
j_gene: TRBJ1-2; abundance: -; v_gene: TRBV11-2; CDR3aa: CASSHSTGGTSWGYTF
j_gene: TRBJ1-2; abundance: -; v_gene: TRBV9; CDR3aa: CASSVDPASLYGYTF
j_gene: TRBJ1-1; abundance: -; v_gene: TRBV6-5; CDR3aa: CASSYSNRGRIEAFF
j_gene: TRBJ2-1; abundance: -; v_gene: TRBV19; CDR3aa: CASSITSGGRNSYNEQFF
j_gene: TRBJ1-6; abundance: -; v_gene: TRBV5-1; CDR3aa: CASSPTGSTDSPLHF
j_gene: TRBJ2-7; abundance: -; v_gene: TRBV5-1; CDR3aa: CASSFKAGGYEQYF
j_gene: TRBJ1-1; abundance: -; v_gene: TRBV12-3/TRBV12-4; CDR3aa: CASTLGNTEAFF
j_gene: TRBJ1-4; abundance: -; v_gene: TRBV20-1; CDR3aa: CSASWGRRNEKLFF
j_gene: TRBJ1-3; abundance: -; v_gene: TRBV6-5; CDR3aa: CASSYGMGNTIYF
j_gene: TRBJ2-1; abundance: -; v_gene: TRBV10-3; CDR3aa: CAISDVVINEQFF
j_gene: TRBJ2-1; abundance: -; v_gene: TRBV6-2/TRBV6-3; CDR3aa: CASSYSTDEQFF
j_gene: TRBJ1-1; abundance: -; v_gene: TRBV9; CDR3aa: CASSVGAQVGEGAFF
j_gene: TRBJ2-1; abundance: -; v_gene: TRBV24-1; CDR3aa: CATSRQGSYEQFF
j_gene: TRBJ1-1; abundance: -; v_gene: TRBV19; CDR3aa: CASSPGQGPVTEAFF
j_gene: TRBJ2-7; abundance: -; v_gene: TRBV11-3; CDR3aa: CASSGTSGSEQYF
j_gene: TRBJ2-7; abundance: once; v_gene: TRBV27; CDR3aa: CASSRGGRTYEQYF
j_gene: TRBJ2-7; abundance: -; v_gene: TRBV5-4; CDR3aa: CASSLDRGHEQYF
j_gene: TRBJ1-4; abundance: -; v_gene: TRBV9; CDR3aa: CASSVDRGSEKLFF
j_gene: TRBJ2-2; abundance: -; v_gene: TRBV6-2/TRBV6-3; CDR3aa: CASSPLSGRASGELFF
j_gene: TRBJ2-4; abundance: -; v_gene: TRBV11-2; CDR3aa: CASSSDRAKNIQYF
j_gene: TRBJ2-7; abundance: -; v_gene: TRBV20-1; CDR3aa: CSASDRVWEQYF
j_gene: TRBJ1-1; abundance: -; v_gene: TRBV7-8; CDR3aa: CASSPDSLNTEAFF